This TCR beta chain was profiled in a study of cytomegalovirus exposure and HLA in healthy donors. Study in general: Earlier, approximately 190 million T cells were analyzed, and about 100 million unique TCR beta sequences were found among them.

Trimming at V came to 0 bases and at J to 8 bases, leaving 12 bases not matched to a gene. The germline gives CDR1 SGHNT, CDR2 YYREEE (reference sequence). The CDR3 consists of 16 residues. PCR amplification relied on 60 Vbeta primers (plus 13 Jbeta primers). Assay: immunoSEQ multiplex PCR; the TCRdb copy retains only in-frame clones and omits some. Of about 90,000 clones listed, more than 60% were seen once; the top ten hold approximately 2.6%. The sequencing input was PBMCs. The V and J genes are TRBV5-4 and TRBJ1-2; 8 bases are a match to TRBD1. This receptor was taken from a man aged 25 to 40 in good health and CMV-seronegative. The CDR3 DNA sequence: TGTGCCAGCAGCTTGGCTCTCCAGGGGGCAGCGGTAGGCTACACCTTC. It is translated as CASSLALQGAAVGYTF. Complete variable domain (other parts from reference TRBV5-4 and TRBJ1-2): ETGVTQSPTHLIKTRGQQVTLRCSSQSGHNTVSWYQQALGQGPQFIFQYYREEENGRGNFPPRFSGLQFPNYSSELNVNALELDDSALYLCASSLALQGAAVGYTFGSGTRLTVV.